The 9 T cell receptor beta chains listed next were all sequenced from one sample in a study of beta chain features in type 1 diabetes. TCRB transcripts that were expressed got sequenced, as all of the isolated RNA had been reverse transcribed. Profiled with immunoSEQ multiplex PCR; TCRdb holds only in-frame clones, not every one. The sample consists of 300,000 to 350,000 clones, 13% of them appearing once. These receptors have no identified antigens. Findings and limits, study-wide: Shorter TCRB CDR3s, moderately but significantly so, marked every one of the four CD4+ subsets in Type 1 diabetes patients.

Sequenced sample: naive CD4+ T cells from blood. These receptors originate from a woman under 30 with type 1 diabetes.

J is TRBJ1-4 and V is TRBV11-2; 9 bases are shared with TRBD1. The V gene end was trimmed by 5 bases and the J gene end by 4 bases; junction bases not matched to a gene: 2. CDR1 and CDR2 from the germline V gene are SGHAT and FQNNGV. This CDR3 is built from 14 residues. CDR3 in DNA: TGTGCCAGCAGCATGACAGGGGGTAATGAAAAACTGTTTTTT. It specifies CASSMTGGNEKLFF. Complete variable domain (other parts from reference TRBV11-2 and TRBJ1-4): EAGVAQSPRYKIIEKRQSVAFWCNPISGHATLYWYQQILGQGPKLLIQFQNNGVVDDSQLPKDRFSAERLKGVDSTLKIQPAKLEDSAVYLCASSMTGGNEKLFFGSGTQLSVL.

This clone turned up a few times. CDR3 amino acids: CSASGPGELFF. CDR3 sequence (DNA): TGCAGTGCTAGTGGGCCCGGGGAGCTGTTTTTT. The chain joins TRBV20-1 to TRBJ2-2; D remains ambiguous. This CDR3 is 11 amino acids long. Trimming took off 3 bases at V and 6 bases at J, with 5 bases between the two ends. Germline V CDR1 and CDR2: DFQATT, SNEGSKA (reference sequence).

The chain carries TRBV11-2 and TRBJ2-3, with a weak D call TRBD2 (5 bases). Germline lookup yields CDR1 SGHAT and CDR2 FQNNGV. V was trimmed by 4 bases and J by 7 bases, leaving 18 bases between them. The CDR3 loop spans 15 amino acids. The CDR3 DNA reads TGTGCCAGCAGCTCTTACTATCAAAGCGGAAATACGCAGTATTTT. This gives the protein CASSSYYQSGNTQYF. Looking up the rest from reference TRBV11-2 and TRBJ2-3 gives the full variable domain: EAGVAQSPRYKIIEKRQSVAFWCNPISGHATLYWYQQILGQGPKLLIQFQNNGVVDDSQLPKDRFSAERLKGVDSTLKIQPAKLEDSAVYLCASSSYYQSGNTQYFGPGTRLTVL.

The chain joins TRBV20-1 to TRBJ1-2, with D unclear. The CDR3 length is 11 residues. Germline CDR1 is DFQATT and CDR2 is SNEGSKA (reference sequence). V gave up 6 bases and J gave up 5 bases, with 10 bases separating them. DNA of the CDR3: TGCAGTGCCACATCTGGTTATGGCTACACCTTC. Protein: CSATSGYGYTF.

The chain uses TRBV5-1 and TRBJ2-5, with no clear D. Germline CDR1 reads SGHRS; CDR2 reads YFSETQ. The CDR3 contains 14 residues. Between the trimmed V and J ends, which lost 5 bases and 2 bases, there was a span of 13 bases. The CDR3 nucleotides are TGCGCCAGCAGATCCATGACATCGCAAGAGACCCAGTACTTC. Encoded protein: CASRSMTSQETQYF.

This chain joins TRBV2 and TRBJ2-3; a possible D gene is TRBD2 (5 bases). Trimming cost V 10 bases and J 2 bases, with 13 bases left between them. Germline CDR1 and CDR2: SNHLY and FYNNEI. The CDR3 extends over 13 amino acids. The CDR3 loop is CATGSENTDTQYF. The CDR3 region has the DNA TGTGCCACGGGGTCAGAGAACACAGATACGCAGTATTTT.

This clone was recorded a few times. The chain uses TRBV18 and TRBJ2-4; a possible D gene is TRBD1 (6 bases). The CDR3 has 17 residues. Trimming took off 4 bases at V and 0 bases at J, with 16 bases between the two ends. Germline V lookup: CDR1 KGHSH, CDR2 LQKENI. The CDR3 reads CASSQTLDSIAKNIQYF. DNA of the CDR3: TGTGCCAGCTCACAGACTTTGGACAGCATAGCCAAAAACATTCAGTACTTC.

This clone has a handful of counts. The chain recombines TRBV28 with TRBJ2-7; the D is unclear. V dropped 5 bases and J dropped 7 bases, with 12 bases sitting between them. Germline values: CDR1 MDHEN, CDR2 SYDVKM. CDR3 length: 12 residues. CDR3 in amino acids: CASSNNLPEQYF. CDR3 DNA sequence: TGTGCCAGCAGTAATAATCTCCCTGAGCAGTACTTC.

V usage is TRBV7-9 and J usage is TRBJ2-7, with 13 nucleotides matching TRBD2. The junction had 10 bases not matched to a gene; V was cut back by 5 bases and J by 6 bases. Germline CDR1 SEHNR, CDR2 FQNEAQ (reference sequence). The CDR3 spans 16 residues. The CDR3 DNA reads as TGTGCCAGCAGCGCAGATCGACTAGCGGGAGGTTCCGAGCAGTACTTC. Translated: CASSADRLAGGSEQYF.